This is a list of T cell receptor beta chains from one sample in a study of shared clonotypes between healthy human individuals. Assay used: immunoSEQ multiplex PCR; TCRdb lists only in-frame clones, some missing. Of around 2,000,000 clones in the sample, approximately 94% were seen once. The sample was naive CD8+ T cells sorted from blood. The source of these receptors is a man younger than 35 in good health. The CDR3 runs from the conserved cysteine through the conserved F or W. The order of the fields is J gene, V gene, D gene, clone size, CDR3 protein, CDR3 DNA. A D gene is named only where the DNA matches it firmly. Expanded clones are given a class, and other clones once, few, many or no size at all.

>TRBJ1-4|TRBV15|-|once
CATSRDGGANEKLFF
TGTGCCACCAGCAGAGATGGAGGAGCTAATGAAAAACTGTTTTTT
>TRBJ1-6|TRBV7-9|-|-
CASSLGGARTSPLHF
TGTGCCAGCAGCTTAGGGGGGGCACGTACCTCACCCCTCCACTTT
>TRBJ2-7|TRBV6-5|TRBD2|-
CASSYTSGSYEQYF
TGTGCCAGCAGTTACACTAGCGGCTCCTACGAGCAGTACTTC
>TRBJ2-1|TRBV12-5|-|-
CASGSAPGYSSYNEQFF
TGTGCTAGTGGTTCTGCCCCAGGGTACAGCTCCTACAATGAGCAGTTCTTC
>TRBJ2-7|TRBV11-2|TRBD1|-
CASSPPGQDYEQYF
TGTGCCAGCAGCCCCCCGGGACAGGACTACGAGCAGTACTTC
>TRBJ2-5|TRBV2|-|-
CASSGFGAQETQYF
TGTGCCAGCAGTGGCTTCGGAGCCCAGGAGACCCAGTACTTC
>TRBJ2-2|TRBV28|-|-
CASSLSVHHYNTGELFF
TGTGCCAGCAGTTTATCGGTTCACCACTACAACACCGGGGAGCTGTTTTTT
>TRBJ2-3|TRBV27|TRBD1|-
CASSPGQGADTQYF
TGTGCCAGCAGTCCCGGACAGGGGGCAGATACGCAGTATTTT
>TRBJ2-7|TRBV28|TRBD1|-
CASSLTGVSSYEQYF
TGTGCCAGCAGCTTAACAGGGGTAAGCTCCTACGAGCAGTACTTC
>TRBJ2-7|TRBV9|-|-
CASSVGGNAYEQYF
TGTGCCAGCAGCGTAGGTGGGAATGCCTACGAGCAGTACTTC
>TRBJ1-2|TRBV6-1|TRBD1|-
CASSEGTGPNYGYTF
TGTGCCAGCAGTGAAGGGACAGGGCCTAACTATGGCTACACCTTC
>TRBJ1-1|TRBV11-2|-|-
CASSLGRLNTEAFF
TGTGCCAGCAGCTTAGGACGCCTGAACACTGAAGCTTTCTTT
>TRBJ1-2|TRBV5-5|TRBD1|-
CASSPPFGQGRDGYTF
TGTGCCAGCAGCCCTCCTTTCGGACAGGGGCGTGATGGCTACACCTTC
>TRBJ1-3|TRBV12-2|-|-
CASRPNSGEPGNTIYF
TGTGCAAGTCGCCCTAACTCAGGGGAGCCTGGAAACACCATATATTTT
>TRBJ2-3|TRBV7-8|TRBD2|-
CASSLVGLAGGTDTQYF
TGTGCCAGCAGCTTAGTCGGACTAGCGGGTGGAACAGATACGCAGTATTTT
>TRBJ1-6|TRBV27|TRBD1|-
CASSAGGRSPLHF
TGTGCCAGCTCCGCAGGGGGACGTTCACCCCTCCACTTT
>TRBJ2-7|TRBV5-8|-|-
CASSRPGYF
TGTGCCAGCAGCCGACCTGGGTACTTC
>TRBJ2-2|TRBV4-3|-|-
CASSQDPGTLNTGELFF
TGCGCCAGCAGCCAAGACCCCGGGACATTGAACACCGGGGAGCTGTTTTTT
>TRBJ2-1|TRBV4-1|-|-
CASSPSGLAASYNEQFF
TGCGCCAGCAGTCCAAGCGGGTTAGCGGCATCCTACAATGAGCAGTTCTTC
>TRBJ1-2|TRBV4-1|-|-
CASSQGEGMYGYTF
TGCGCCAGCAGCCAGGGGGAGGGGATGTATGGCTACACCTTC
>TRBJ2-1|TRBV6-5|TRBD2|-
CASQLKVAGDLFF
TGTGCCAGCCAGTTAAAGGTAGCGGGGGATCTGTTCTTC
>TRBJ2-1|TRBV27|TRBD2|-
CASSLTSGGASEQFF
TGTGCCAGCAGTCTTACTAGCGGGGGGGCCTCGGAGCAGTTCTTC
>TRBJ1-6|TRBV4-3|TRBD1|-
CASSEIPGTDIHSPLHF
TGCGCCAGCAGCGAAATCCCGGGGACAGATATCCATTCACCCCTCCACTTT
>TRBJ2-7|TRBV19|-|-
CASSAGSYEQYF
TGTGCCAGTAGTGCCGGGTCCTACGAGCAGTACTTC
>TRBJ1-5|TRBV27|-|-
CASSLRGGNQPQHF
TGTGCCAGCAGTTTAAGAGGGGGGAATCAGCCCCAGCATTTT
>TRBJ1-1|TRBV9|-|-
CASSFGGNTEAFF
TGTGCCAGCAGCTTCGGAGGGAACACTGAAGCTTTCTTT
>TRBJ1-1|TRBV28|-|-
CASSFSGVLAEAFF
TGTGCCAGCAGTTTCTCGGGGGTCCTTGCTGAAGCTTTCTTT